The 12 T cell receptor beta chains in this list originate from one sample, sequenced in a study of identical twins. TCRdb processed the 5' RACE reads anew with MiXCR; each CDR3 protein has one entry. In the table there are 1.5 million to 2 million distinct CDR3 sequences, 32% of which are singletons. The specimen was cord blood. Every receptor here comes from a newborn girl in good health.

This clonotype was observed a handful of times. V usage is TRBV7-7 and J usage is TRBJ2-1, with 9 nucleotides matching TRBD2. The CDR3 is 12 residues long. The V gene's germline CDR1 is SSHAT and CDR2 FNYEAQ (reference sequence). The CDR3 bases are TGTGGAGGGACTAGCTCTAACAATGAGCAGTTCTTC. Protein product: CGGTSSNNEQFF.

Comments on this clonotype: Given a much more abundant clone one base away, this may be a read error. The gene calls are TRBV6-6 and TRBJ1-2; 8 bases are shared with TRBD1. V shed 0 bases and J 4 bases; nucleotides not matched to a gene: 1. Germline values: CDR1 MNHNY, CDR2 SVGAGI (reference sequence). The CDR3 covers 14 residues. The CDR3 reads CASSYSTGVYGYTF. As DNA, the CDR3 is TGTGCCAGCAGTTACTCGACAGGGGTCTATGGCTACACCTTC.

The chain has TRBV6-6 and TRBJ2-4; a weak D match, TRBD1 (5 bases). Germline-derived CDR1 and CDR2 are MNHNY and SVGAGI (reference sequence). The CDR3 is made up of 16 amino acids. V lost 4 bases to trimming and J lost 3 bases, with 16 bases between them. The CDR3 is CASSWIRVLGKNIQYF. In DNA form, the CDR3 reads TGTGCCAGCAGTTGGATCAGGGTCCTAGGCAAAAACATTCAGTACTTC.

V usage is TRBV5-4 and J usage is TRBJ1-4; D is possibly TRBD1 (5 bases). The CDR3 covers 15 residues. Deletions cut 3 bases from V and 3 bases from J, with 12 bases between. Germline V CDR1 and CDR2: SGHNT, YYREEE (reference sequence). The CDR3 DNA sequence: TGTGCCAGCAGCTCGTTGGGGCGGGCTAATGAAAAACTGTTTTTT. Its translation is CASSSLGRANEKLFF.

The chain carries TRBV7-2 and TRBJ2-7, with D perhaps matching TRBD2 (5 bases). CDR1 and CDR2 from the germline V gene are SGHTA and FQGNSA. Trimming took 3 bases from V and 5 from J, leaving 11 bases between them. The CDR3 contains 13 residues. The CDR3 DNA follows: TGTGCCAGCAGCTTGGTTTTCGGGAACGAGCAGTACTTC. Its translation is CASSLVFGNEQYF.

This clonotype was seen only a few times. This chain links TRBV3-1 with TRBJ2-4; D unresolved. The DNA end is a closer match to TRBJ2-7, so the J assignment may be wrong. Germline V gene data show CDR1 as LGHDT and CDR2 as YNNKEL (reference sequence). This CDR3 region has 12 residues. The CDR3 DNA sequence: TGTGCCAGCAGCCACGAGCCCTACGAGCAGTACTTC. Its protein is CASSHEPYEQYF.

The rearrangement links TRBV12-3 or TRBV12-4 to TRBJ1-4; perhaps TRBD1 as D (6 bases). The CDR3 runs to 16 residues. Trimming removed 5 bases from V and 7 bases from J, with 20 bases in between. The CDR3 region has the DNA TGTGCCAGCAGTCTTCGTGGGGGGCGCCAGGGTGAAAAACTGTTTTTT. Residues: CASSLRGGRQGEKLFF.

Points on this clonotype: The missing conserved phenylalanine or tryptophan at the end of this CDR3 makes a read error likely. V gene TRBV29-1 combines with J gene TRBJ2-1; possible D gene TRBD1, 5 bases. The DNA end is a closer match to TRBJ2-7, so the J assignment may be wrong. Germline CDR1 and CDR2: SQVTM and ANQGSEA. The CDR3 covers 16 residues. The CDR3 DNA reads TGCAGCGTTGAACAGGTAGGACACGCCAGCTACAATGAGCAGTACTTA. Encoded protein: CSVEQVGHASYNEQYL.

This chain uses TRBV27 with TRBJ2-7; possibly TRBD2 for D (6 bases). The CDR3 extends over 14 amino acids. V gave up 5 bases and J gave up 0 bases, with 11 bases separating them. Germline loops: CDR1 MNHEY, CDR2 SMNVEV (reference sequence). The CDR3 coding sequence is TGTGCCAGCAGTGGCCGGGGGTTCTCCTACGAGCAGTACTTC. Encoded protein: CASSGRGFSYEQYF.

V is TRBV7-2 and J is TRBJ2-7; possible D gene TRBD2, 5 bases. V was cut by 5 bases and J by 2 bases, with 22 bases left in between. Germline-derived CDR1 and CDR2 are SGHTA and FQGNSA. This CDR3 region has 17 residues. The CDR3 is CASSLSVATPSPYEQYF. CDR3 DNA sequence: TGTGCCAGCAGCCTTAGCGTTGCAACCCCTAGTCCCTACGAGCAGTACTTC. Drawing the rest from reference TRBV7-2 and TRBJ2-7, the complete variable domain is GAGVSQSPSNKVTEKGKDVELRCDPISGHTALYWYRQSLGQGLEFLIYFQGNSAPDKSGLPSDRFSAERTGGSVSTLTIQRTQQEDSAVYLCASSLSVATPSPYEQYFGPGTRLTVT.

The chain uses TRBV14 and TRBJ1-4; 9 nucleotides align to TRBD1. The V gene's germline CDR1 is SGHDN and CDR2 FVKESK. The length of the CDR3 is 16 residues. Trimming took 4 bases from V and 1 from J; bases not matched to a gene: 4. The CDR3 reads CASSRDREGTNEKLFF. The CDR3 DNA reads TGTGCCAGCAGCCGGGACAGGGAGGGAACTAATGAAAAACTGTTTTTT.

Many counts were recorded for this clonotype. J is TRBJ2-1 and V is TRBV3-1, with TRBD2 matching 11 bases. Looked up from germline, CDR1 is LGHDT and CDR2 is YNNKEL (reference sequence). The CDR3 contains 16 residues. After removal of 0 bases from V and 3 bases from J, the junction contained 1 base not matched to a gene. This CDR3 reads CASSQEGLAVYNEQFF. The CDR3 bases are TGTGCCAGCAGCCAAGAGGGACTAGCGGTCTACAATGAGCAGTTCTTC.